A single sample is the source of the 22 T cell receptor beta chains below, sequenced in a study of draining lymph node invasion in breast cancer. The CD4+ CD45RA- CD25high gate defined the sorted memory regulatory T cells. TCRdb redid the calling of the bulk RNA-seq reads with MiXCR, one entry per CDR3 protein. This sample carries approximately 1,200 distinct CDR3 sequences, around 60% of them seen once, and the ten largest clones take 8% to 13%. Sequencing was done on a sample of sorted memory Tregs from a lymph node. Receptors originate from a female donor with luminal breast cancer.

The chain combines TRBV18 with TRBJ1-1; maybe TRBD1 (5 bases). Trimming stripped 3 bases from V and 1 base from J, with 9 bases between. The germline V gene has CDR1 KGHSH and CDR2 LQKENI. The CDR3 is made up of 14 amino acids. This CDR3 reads CASSPNTGNTEAFF. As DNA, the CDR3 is TGTGCCAGCTCACCGAATACAGGGAACACTGAAGCTTTCTTT.

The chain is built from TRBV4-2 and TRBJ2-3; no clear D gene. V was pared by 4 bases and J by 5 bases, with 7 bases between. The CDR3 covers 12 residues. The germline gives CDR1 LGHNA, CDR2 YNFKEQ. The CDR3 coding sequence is TGTGCCAGCAGCCCTTTAATAGATACGCAGTATTTT. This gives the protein CASSPLIDTQYF.

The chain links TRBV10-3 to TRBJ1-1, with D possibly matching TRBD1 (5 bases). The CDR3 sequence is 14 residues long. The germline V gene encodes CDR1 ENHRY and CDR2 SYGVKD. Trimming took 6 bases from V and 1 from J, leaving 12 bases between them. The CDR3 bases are TGTGCCATCAGACTGGGACGGGAGAACACTGAAGCTTTCTTT. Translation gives CAIRLGRENTEAFF.

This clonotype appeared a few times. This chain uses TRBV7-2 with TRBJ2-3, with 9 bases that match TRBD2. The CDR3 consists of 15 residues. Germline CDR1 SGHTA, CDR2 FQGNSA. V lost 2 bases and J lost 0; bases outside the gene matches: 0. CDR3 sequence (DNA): TGTGCCAGCAGCTTACTAGCGGGGAGCACAGATACGCAGTATTTT. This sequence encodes CASSLLAGSTDTQYF.

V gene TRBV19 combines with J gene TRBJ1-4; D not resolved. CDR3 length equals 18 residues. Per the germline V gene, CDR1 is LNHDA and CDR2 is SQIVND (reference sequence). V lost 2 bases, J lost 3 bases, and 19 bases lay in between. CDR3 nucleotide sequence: TGTGCCAGTAGTATAAGAGCCCCGGCGGCAGCTTCTAATGAAAAACTGTTTTTT. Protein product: CASSIRAPAAASNEKLFF.

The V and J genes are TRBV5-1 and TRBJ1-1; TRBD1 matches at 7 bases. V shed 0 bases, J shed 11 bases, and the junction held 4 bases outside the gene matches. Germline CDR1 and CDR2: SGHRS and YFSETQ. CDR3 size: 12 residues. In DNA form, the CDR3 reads TGCGCCAGCAGCTTGGAGGAGGGGGCGGCTTTCTTT. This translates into CASSLEEGAAFF.

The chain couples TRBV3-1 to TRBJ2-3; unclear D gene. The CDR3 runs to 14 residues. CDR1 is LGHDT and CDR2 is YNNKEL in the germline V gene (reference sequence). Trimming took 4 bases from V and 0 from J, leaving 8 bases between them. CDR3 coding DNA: TGTGCCAGCAGCCCATATATTAGCACAGATACGCAGTATTTT. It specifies CASSPYISTDTQYF.

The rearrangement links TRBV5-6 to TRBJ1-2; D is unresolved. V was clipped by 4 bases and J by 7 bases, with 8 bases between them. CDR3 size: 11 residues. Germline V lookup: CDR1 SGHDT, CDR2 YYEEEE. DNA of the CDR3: TGTGCCAGCAGCCGGGAGACTGGCTACACCTTC. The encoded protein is CASSRETGYTF.

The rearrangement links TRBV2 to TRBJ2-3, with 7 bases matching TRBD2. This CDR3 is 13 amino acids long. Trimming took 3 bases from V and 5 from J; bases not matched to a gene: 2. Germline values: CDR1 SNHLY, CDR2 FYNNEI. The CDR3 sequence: CASSEGGEDTQYF. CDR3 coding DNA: TGTGCCAGCAGTGAGGGAGGGGAAGATACGCAGTATTTT. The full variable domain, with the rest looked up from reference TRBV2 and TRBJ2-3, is EPEVTQTPSHQVTQMGQEVILRCVPISNHLYFYWYRQILGQKVEFLVSFYNNEISEKSEIFDDQFSVERPDGSNFTLKIRSTKLEDSAMYFCASSEGGEDTQYFGPGTRLTVL.

In DNA, the CDR3 is TGTGCCAGCAGCTTACAAAGGGGGGGGTTGGCTTTCTTT. Translated: CASSLQRGGLAFF. The chain is built from TRBV7-2 and TRBJ1-1, with D perhaps TRBD1 (6 bases). CDR1 SGHTA and CDR2 FQGNSA come from the germline V gene. The germline V and J ends were trimmed by 2 bases and 11 bases, with 15 bases remaining between them. The CDR3 contains 13 residues.

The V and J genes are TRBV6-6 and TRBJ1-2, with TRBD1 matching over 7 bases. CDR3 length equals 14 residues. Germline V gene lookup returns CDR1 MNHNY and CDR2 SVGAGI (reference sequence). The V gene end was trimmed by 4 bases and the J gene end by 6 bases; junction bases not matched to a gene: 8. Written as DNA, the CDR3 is TGTGCCAGCAGTTCCCCAGGACAGGCCGATGGCTACACCTTC. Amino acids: CASSSPGQADGYTF.

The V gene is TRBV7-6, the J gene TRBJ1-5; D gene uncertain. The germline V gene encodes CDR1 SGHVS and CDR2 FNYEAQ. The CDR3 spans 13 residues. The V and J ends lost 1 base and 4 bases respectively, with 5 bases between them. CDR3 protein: CASSLGVNQPQHF. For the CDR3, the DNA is TGTGCCAGCAGCTTAGGGGTAAATCAGCCCCAGCATTTT.

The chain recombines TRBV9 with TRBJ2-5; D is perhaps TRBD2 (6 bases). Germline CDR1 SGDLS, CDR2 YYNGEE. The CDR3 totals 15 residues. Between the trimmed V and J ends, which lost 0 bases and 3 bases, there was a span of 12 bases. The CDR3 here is CASSVAGVKEETQYF. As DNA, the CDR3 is TGTGCCAGCAGCGTAGCGGGGGTTAAAGAAGAGACCCAGTACTTC.

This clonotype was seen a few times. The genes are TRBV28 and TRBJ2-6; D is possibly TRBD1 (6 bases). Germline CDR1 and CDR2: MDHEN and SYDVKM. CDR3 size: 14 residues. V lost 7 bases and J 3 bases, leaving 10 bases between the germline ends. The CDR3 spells CASKQGSGANVLTF. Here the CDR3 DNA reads TGTGCCAGCAAACAGGGTAGTGGGGCCAACGTCCTGACTTTC.

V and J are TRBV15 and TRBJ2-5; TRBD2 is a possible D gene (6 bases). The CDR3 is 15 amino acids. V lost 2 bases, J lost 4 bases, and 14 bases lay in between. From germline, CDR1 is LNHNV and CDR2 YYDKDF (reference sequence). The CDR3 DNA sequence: TGTGCCACCAGCAGACGACTAGGGGCGGGAGAGACCCAGTACTTC. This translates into CATSRRLGAGETQYF.

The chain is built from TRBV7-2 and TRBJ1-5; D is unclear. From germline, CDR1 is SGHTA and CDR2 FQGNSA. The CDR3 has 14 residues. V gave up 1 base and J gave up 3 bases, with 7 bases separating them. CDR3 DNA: TGTGCCAGCAGCTTAGGTACCCCCAATCAGCCCCAGCATTTT. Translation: CASSLGTPNQPQHF.

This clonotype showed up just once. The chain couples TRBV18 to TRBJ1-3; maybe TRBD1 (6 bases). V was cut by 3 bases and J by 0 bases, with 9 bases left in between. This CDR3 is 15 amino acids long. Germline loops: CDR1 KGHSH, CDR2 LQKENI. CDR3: CASSPGASSGNTIYF. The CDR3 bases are TGTGCCAGCTCACCGGGGGCTAGCTCTGGAAACACCATATATTTT. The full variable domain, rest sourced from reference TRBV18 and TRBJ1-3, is NAGVMQNPRHLVRRRGQEARLRCSPMKGHSHVYWYRQLPEEGLKFMVYLQKENIIDESGMPKERFSAEFPKEGPSILRIQQVVRGDSAAYFCASSPGASSGNTIYFGEGSWLTVV.

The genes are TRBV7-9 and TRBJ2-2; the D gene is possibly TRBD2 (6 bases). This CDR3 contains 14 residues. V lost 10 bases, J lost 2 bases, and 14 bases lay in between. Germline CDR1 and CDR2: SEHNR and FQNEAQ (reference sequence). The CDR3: CATLGGENTGELFF. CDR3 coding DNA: TGTGCCACCTTGGGGGGAGAAAACACCGGGGAGCTGTTTTTT.

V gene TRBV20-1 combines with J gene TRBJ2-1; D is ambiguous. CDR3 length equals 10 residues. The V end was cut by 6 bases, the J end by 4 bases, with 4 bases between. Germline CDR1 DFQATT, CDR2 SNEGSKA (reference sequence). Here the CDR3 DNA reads TGCAGTGCCAGTTACAATGAGCAGTTCTTC. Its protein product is CSASYNEQFF.

The CDR3 protein is CASRGSGTGELFF. The CDR3 nucleotides are TGTGCCAGCAGGGGGAGTGGCACCGGGGAGCTGTTTTTT. This rearrangement joins TRBV27 to TRBJ2-2; the D gene is possibly TRBD2 (5 bases). The CDR3 extends over 13 amino acids. V was clipped by 6 bases and J by 4 bases, with 9 bases between them. Per the germline V gene, CDR1 is MNHEY and CDR2 is SMNVEV (reference sequence).

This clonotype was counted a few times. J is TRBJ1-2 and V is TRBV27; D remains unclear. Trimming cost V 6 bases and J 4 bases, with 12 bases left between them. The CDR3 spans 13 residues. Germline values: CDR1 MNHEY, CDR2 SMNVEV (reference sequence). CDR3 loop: CASRGGPLYGYTF. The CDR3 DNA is TGTGCCAGCAGAGGTGGCCCTCTCTATGGCTACACCTTC.

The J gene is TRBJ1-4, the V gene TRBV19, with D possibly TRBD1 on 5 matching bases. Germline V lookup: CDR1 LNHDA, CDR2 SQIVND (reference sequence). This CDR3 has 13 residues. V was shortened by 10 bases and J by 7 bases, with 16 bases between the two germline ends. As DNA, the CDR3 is TGTGCCACCCGCGGGGGAGGAGGTGAAAAACTGTTTTTT. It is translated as CATRGGGGEKLFF. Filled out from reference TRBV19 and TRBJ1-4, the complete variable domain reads DGGITQSPKYLFRKEGQNVTLSCEQNLNHDAMYWYRQDPGQGLRLIYYSQIVNDFQKGDIAEGYSVSREKKESFPLTVTSAQKNPTAFYLCATRGGGGEKLFFGSGTQLSVL.